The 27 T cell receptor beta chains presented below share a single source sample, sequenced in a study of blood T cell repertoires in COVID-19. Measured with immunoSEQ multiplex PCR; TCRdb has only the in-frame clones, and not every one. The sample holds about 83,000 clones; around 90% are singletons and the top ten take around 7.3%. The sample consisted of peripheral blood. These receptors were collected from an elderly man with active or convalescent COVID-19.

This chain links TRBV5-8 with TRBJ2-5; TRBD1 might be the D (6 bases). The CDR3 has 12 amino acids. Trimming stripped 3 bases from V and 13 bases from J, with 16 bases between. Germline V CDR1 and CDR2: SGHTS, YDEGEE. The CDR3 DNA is TGTGCCAGCAGCTCCGAGACAGGATGGGGGTACTTC. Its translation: CASSSETGWGYF. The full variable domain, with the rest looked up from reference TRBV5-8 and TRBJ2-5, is EAGVTQSPTHLIKTRGQQATLRCSPISGHTSVYWYQQALGLGLQFLLWYDEGEERNRGNFPPRFSGRQFPNYSSELNVNALELEDSALYLCASSSETGWGYFGPGTRLLVL.

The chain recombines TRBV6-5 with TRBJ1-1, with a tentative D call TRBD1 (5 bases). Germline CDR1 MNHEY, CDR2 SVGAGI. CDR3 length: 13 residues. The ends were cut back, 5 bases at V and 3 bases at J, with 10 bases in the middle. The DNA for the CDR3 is TGTGCCAGCAGTCGGGGGGGAGACACTGAAGCTTTCTTT. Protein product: CASSRGGDTEAFF.

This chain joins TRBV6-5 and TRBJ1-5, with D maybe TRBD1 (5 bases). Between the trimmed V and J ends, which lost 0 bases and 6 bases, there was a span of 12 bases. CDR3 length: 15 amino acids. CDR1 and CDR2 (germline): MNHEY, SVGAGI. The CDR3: CASSYSGRGGQPQHF. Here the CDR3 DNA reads TGTGCCAGCAGTTACTCGGGTAGGGGCGGTCAGCCCCAGCATTTT.

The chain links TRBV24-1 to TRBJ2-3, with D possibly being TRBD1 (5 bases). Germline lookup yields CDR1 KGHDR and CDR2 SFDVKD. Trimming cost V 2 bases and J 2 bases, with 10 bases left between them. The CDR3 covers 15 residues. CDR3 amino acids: CATSDWGAPTDTQYF. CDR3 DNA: TGTGCCACCAGTGATTGGGGCGCCCCCACAGATACGCAGTATTTT.

In DNA, the CDR3 is TGCGCCAGCAGCTCGACAGCCACCTCCGGGAACACCATATATTTT. As protein: CASSSTATSGNTIYF. The chain couples TRBV10-2 to TRBJ1-3; D is perhaps TRBD1 (5 bases). Germline-derived CDR1 and CDR2 are WSHSY and SAAADI. With 6 bases removed from V and 7 bases from J, the gap between germline ends came to 19 bases. This CDR3 spans 15 amino acids.

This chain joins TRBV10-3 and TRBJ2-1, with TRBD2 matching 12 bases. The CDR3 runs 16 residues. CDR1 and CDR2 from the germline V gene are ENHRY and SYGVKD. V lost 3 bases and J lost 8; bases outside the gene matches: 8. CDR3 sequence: CAISERLAGVVDEQFF. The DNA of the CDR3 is TGTGCCATCAGTGAAAGACTAGCGGGAGTTGTAGATGAGCAGTTCTTC.

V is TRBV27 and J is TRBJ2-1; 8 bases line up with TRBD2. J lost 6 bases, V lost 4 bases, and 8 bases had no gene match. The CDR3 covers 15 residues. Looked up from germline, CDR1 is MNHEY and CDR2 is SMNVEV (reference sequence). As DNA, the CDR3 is TGTGCCAGCAGTTGGTCCAGCGGGAGACGCAATGAGCAGTTCTTC. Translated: CASSWSSGRRNEQFF.

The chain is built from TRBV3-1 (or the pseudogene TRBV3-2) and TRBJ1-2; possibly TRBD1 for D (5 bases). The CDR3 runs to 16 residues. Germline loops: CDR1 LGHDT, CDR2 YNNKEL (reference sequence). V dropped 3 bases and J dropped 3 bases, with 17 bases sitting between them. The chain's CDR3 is CASSHGLGGGDYGYTF. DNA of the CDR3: TGTGCCAGCAGCCACGGTTTGGGGGGGGGAGACTATGGCTACACCTTC.

DNA of the CDR3: TGTGCCAGCAGTTCCCGGACAGGGCTGAACACTGAAGCTTTCTTT. Protein sequence: CASSSRTGLNTEAFF. This chain joins TRBV6-2 or TRBV6-3 and TRBJ1-1; TRBD1 aligns across 8 bases. Looked up from germline, CDR1 is MNHEY and CDR2 is SVGEGT. V shed 4 bases and J 0 bases; nucleotides not matched to a gene: 4. The CDR3 runs 15 residues.

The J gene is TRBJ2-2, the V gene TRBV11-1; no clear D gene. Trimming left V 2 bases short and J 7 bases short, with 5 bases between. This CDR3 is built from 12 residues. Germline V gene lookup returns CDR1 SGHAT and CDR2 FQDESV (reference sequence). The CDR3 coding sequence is TGTGCCAGCAGCTTACGAGGCGGGGAGCTGTTTTTT. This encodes CASSLRGGELFF. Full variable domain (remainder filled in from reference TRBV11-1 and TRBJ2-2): EAEVAQSPRYKITEKSQAVAFWCDPISGHATLYWYRQILGQGPELLVQFQDESVVDDSQLPKDRFSAERLKGVDSTLKIQPAELGDSAMYLCASSLRGGELFFGEGSRLTVL.

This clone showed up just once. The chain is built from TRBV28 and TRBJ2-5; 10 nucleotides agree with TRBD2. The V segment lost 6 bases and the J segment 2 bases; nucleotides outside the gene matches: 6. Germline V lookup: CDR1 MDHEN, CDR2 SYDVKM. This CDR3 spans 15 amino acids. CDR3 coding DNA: TGTGCCAGCAGCCTTAGCGGGGGGTTACAAGAGACCCAGTACTTC. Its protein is CASSLSGGLQETQYF. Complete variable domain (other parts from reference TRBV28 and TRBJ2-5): DVKVTQSSRYLVKRTGEKVFLECVQDMDHENMFWYRQDPGLGLRLIYFSYDVKMKEKGDIPEGYSVSREKKERFSLILESASTNQTSMYLCASSLSGGLQETQYFGPGTRLLVL.

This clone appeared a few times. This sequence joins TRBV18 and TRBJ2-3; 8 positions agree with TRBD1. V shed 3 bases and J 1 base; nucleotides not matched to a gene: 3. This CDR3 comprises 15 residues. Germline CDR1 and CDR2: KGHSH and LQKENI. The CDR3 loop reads CASSPRGRGTDTQYF. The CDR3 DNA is TGTGCCAGCTCACCCAGGGGGCGCGGCACAGATACGCAGTATTTT.

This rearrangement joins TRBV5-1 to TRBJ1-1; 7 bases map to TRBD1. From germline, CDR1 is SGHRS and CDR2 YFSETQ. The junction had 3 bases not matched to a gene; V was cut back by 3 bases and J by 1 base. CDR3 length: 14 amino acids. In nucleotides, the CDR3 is TGCGCCAGCAGCTCGGGACAGCAGAACACTGAAGCTTTCTTT. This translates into CASSSGQQNTEAFF.

The CDR3 reads CASSPRTENTEAFF. CDR3 DNA sequence: TGTGCCAGCTCACCCCGGACAGAGAACACTGAAGCTTTCTTT. The V gene is TRBV18, the J gene TRBJ1-1; possibly TRBD1 for D (6 bases). From germline, CDR1 is KGHSH and CDR2 LQKENI. V shed 3 bases and J shed 1 base, with 9 bases lying between them. The CDR3 consists of 14 residues.

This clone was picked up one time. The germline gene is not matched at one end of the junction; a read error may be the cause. The CDR3 bases are TGTGCTAGCAGCCGGGAACACACCGGGGAGCTGTTTTTT. Its protein product is CASSREHTGELFF. The rearrangement joins TRBV7-7 to TRBJ2-2, with a possible D match to TRBD2 (5 bases). Germline CDR1 reads SSHAT; CDR2 reads FNYEAQ (reference sequence). The CDR3 is 13 residues long.

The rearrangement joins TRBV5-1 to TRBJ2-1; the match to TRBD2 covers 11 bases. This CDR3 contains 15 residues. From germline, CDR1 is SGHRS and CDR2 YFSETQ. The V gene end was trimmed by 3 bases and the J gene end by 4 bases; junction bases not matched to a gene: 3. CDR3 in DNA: TGCGCCAGCAGCTACGTAGCGGGAGGGTACAATGAGCAGTTCTTC. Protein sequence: CASSYVAGGYNEQFF.

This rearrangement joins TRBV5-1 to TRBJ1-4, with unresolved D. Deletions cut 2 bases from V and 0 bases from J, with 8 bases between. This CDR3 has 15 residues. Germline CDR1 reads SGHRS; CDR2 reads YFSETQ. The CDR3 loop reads CASSLLTATNEKLFF. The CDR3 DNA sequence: TGCGCCAGCAGCTTATTAACTGCAACTAATGAAAAACTGTTTTTT.

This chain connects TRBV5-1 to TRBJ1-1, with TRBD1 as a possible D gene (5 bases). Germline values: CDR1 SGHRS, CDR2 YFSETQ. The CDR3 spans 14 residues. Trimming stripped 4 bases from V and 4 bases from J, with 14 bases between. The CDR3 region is CASSRTTGGTEAFF. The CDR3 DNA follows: TGCGCCAGCAGCCGAACTACGGGGGGCACTGAAGCTTTCTTT.

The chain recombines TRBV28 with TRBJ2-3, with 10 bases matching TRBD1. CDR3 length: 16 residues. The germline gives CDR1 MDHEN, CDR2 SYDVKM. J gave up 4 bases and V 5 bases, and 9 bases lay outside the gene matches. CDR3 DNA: TGTGCCAGCAGTACTGGGACAGGGGTCGGTGCAGATACGCAGTATTTT. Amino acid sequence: CASSTGTGVGADTQYF.

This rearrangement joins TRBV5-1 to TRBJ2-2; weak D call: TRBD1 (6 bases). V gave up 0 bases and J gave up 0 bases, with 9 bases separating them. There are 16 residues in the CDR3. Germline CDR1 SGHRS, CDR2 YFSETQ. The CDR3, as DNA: TGCGCCAGCAGCTTGGACAGGGAGCCGAACACCGGGGAGCTGTTTTTT. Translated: CASSLDREPNTGELFF.

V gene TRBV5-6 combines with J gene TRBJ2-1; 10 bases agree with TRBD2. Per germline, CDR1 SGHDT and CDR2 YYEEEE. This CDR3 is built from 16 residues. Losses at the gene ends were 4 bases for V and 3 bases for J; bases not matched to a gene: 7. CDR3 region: CASSPRRLAGYNEQFF. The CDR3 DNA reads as TGTGCCAGCAGCCCCCGGAGACTAGCGGGCTACAATGAGCAGTTCTTC.

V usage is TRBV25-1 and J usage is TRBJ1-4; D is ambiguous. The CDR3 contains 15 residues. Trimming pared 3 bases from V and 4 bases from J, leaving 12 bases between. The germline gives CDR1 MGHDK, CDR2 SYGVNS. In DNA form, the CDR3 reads TGTGCCAGCAGTGACCGTGGGCTTGGTAATGAAAAACTGTTTTTT. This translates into CASSDRGLGNEKLFF.

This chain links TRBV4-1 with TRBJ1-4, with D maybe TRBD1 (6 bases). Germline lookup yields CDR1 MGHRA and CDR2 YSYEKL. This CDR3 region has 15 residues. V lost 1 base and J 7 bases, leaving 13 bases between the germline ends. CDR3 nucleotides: TGCGCCAGCAGCCAAGGAGACAGGATAGGTGAAAAACTGTTTTTT. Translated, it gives CASSQGDRIGEKLFF.

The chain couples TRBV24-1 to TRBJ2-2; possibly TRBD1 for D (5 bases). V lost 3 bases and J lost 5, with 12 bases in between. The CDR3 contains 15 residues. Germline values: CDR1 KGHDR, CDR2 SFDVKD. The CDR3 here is CATSDPQTGTGELFF. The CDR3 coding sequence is TGTGCCACCAGTGATCCGCAAACAGGTACCGGGGAGCTGTTTTTT.

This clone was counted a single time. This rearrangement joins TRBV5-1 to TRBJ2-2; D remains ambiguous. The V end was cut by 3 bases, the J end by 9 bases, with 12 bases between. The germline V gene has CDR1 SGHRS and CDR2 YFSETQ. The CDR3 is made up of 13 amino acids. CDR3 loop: CASSSGSTWELFF. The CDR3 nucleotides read TGCGCCAGCAGCTCCGGGTCGACGTGGGAGCTGTTTTTT.

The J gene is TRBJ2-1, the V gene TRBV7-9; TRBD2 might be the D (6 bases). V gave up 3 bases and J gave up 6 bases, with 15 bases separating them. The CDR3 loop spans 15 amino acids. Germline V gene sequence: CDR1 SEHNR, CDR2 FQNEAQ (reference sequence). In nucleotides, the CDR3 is TGTGCCAGCAGCTTGAGCCTAGCGTCCGGCAATGAGCAGTTCTTC. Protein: CASSLSLASGNEQFF.

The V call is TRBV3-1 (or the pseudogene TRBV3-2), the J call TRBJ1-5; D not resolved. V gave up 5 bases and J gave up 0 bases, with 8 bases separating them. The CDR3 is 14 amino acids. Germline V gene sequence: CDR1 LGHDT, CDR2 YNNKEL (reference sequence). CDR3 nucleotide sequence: TGTGCCAGCAGCGGGCAGATTAGCAATCAGCCCCAGCATTTT. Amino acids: CASSGQISNQPQHF.